These T cell receptor beta chains were read from a single sample in a study of vaccination and CD4 T cells after COVID-19. Using its own MiXCR run on the PCR reads, TCRdb lists one record per CDR3 protein. In the table there are fewer than 20,000 distinct CDR3 sequences, roughly 60% of which are singletons. Their antigen targets remain unknown. This sample comprised CD4+ T cells from blood, cultured in vitro, obtained before SARS-CoV-2 vaccination. The receptors derive from a human donor who had recovered from COVID-19. CDR3s include the opening cysteine and the closing phenylalanine or tryptophan. Fields, in order: D gene, V gene, clone size, J gene, CDR3 DNA, CDR3 protein. D genes are given only for firm matches. Size is stated for part of the rows, as once, few or many counts, or as a class when the clone is expanded.

d_call: TRBD2
v_call: TRBV7-2
clone_size: few
j_call: TRBJ2-7
cdr3_nt: TGTGCCAGCAGCGAAACTAGCGATTTCCCCTACGAGCAGTACTTC
cdr3_aa: CASSETSDFPYEQYF

d_call: -
v_call: TRBV4-1
clone_size: few
j_call: TRBJ1-6
cdr3_nt: TGCGCCAGCAGCCAAGTCGGGGGGGACTCACCCCTCCACTTT
cdr3_aa: CASSQVGGDSPLHF

d_call: TRBD1
v_call: TRBV6-1
clone_size: -
j_call: TRBJ2-7
cdr3_nt: TGTGCCAGCAGTCTTAACAGGGGCTACGAGCAGTACTTC
cdr3_aa: CASSLNRGYEQYF

d_call: TRBD1
v_call: TRBV10-3
clone_size: -
j_call: TRBJ1-2
cdr3_nt: TGTGCCATCAGTGAGACAGGGGAGGATGGCTACACCTTC
cdr3_aa: CAISETGEDGYTF

d_call: TRBD2
v_call: TRBV20-1
clone_size: few
j_call: TRBJ2-7
cdr3_nt: TGCAGTGCCCCCCGACTAGCGGGGGACAACGAGCAGTACTTC
cdr3_aa: CSAPRLAGDNEQYF

d_call: -
v_call: TRBV6-2/TRBV6-3
clone_size: few
j_call: TRBJ2-5
cdr3_nt: TGTGCCAGCAGTTACGGGGGGGCTACCCAAGAGACCCAGTACTTC
cdr3_aa: CASSYGGATQETQYF

d_call: -
v_call: TRBV7-2
clone_size: -
j_call: TRBJ2-3
cdr3_nt: TGTGCCAGCAGGAATAGCGGAGCAAAGGCAGATACGCAGTATTTT
cdr3_aa: CASRNSGAKADTQYF

d_call: -
v_call: TRBV27
clone_size: -
j_call: TRBJ2-7
cdr3_nt: TGTGCCAGCGGAACCTACGAGCAGTACTTC
cdr3_aa: CASGTYEQYF

d_call: -
v_call: TRBV7-3
clone_size: -
j_call: TRBJ2-2
cdr3_nt: TGTGCCAGCAGCTTAAGCGGTACCGGGGAGCTGTTTTTT
cdr3_aa: CASSLSGTGELFF

d_call: -
v_call: TRBV20-1
clone_size: -
j_call: TRBJ1-2
cdr3_nt: TGCAGTGCTAGAGGAACACTTAAAAGCTATGGCTACACCTTC
cdr3_aa: CSARGTLKSYGYTF

d_call: -
v_call: TRBV20-1
clone_size: -
j_call: TRBJ1-5
cdr3_nt: TGCAGTGCCTTAGGGGGAGGTCAGCCCCAGCATTTT
cdr3_aa: CSALGGGQPQHF

d_call: -
v_call: TRBV28
clone_size: -
j_call: TRBJ1-2
cdr3_nt: TGTGCCAGCCAAGACGGTCACGACTATGGCTACACCTTC
cdr3_aa: CASQDGHDYGYTF

d_call: -
v_call: TRBV28
clone_size: -
j_call: TRBJ1-5
cdr3_nt: TGTGCCAGCAGTTCGAACAATCAGCCCCAGCATTTT
cdr3_aa: CASSSNNQPQHF

d_call: TRBD2
v_call: TRBV6-1
clone_size: -
j_call: TRBJ2-5
cdr3_nt: TGTGCCAGCAGCCGGTCGGGGGCGGGAGGACAGACCCAGTACTTC
cdr3_aa: CASSRSGAGGQTQYF

d_call: TRBD1
v_call: TRBV6-1
clone_size: -
j_call: TRBJ1-1
cdr3_nt: TGTGCCAGCACCCGGACAGGGGGCCTGACTGAAGCTTTCTTT
cdr3_aa: CASTRTGGLTEAFF

d_call: -
v_call: TRBV29-1
clone_size: -
j_call: TRBJ1-2
cdr3_nt: TGCAGCGTCGGAGACTCTAACTATGGCTACACCTTC
cdr3_aa: CSVGDSNYGYTF

d_call: -
v_call: TRBV20-1
clone_size: -
j_call: TRBJ2-1
cdr3_nt: TGCAGTGCTAGCACGGGGTACAATGAGCAGTTCTTC
cdr3_aa: CSASTGYNEQFF

d_call: TRBD1
v_call: TRBV5-1
clone_size: -
j_call: TRBJ1-2
cdr3_nt: TGCGCCAGCAGTCCCGATGGGACAGGGGTCTATGGCTACACCTTC
cdr3_aa: CASSPDGTGVYGYTF

d_call: -
v_call: TRBV28
clone_size: -
j_call: TRBJ1-5
cdr3_nt: TGTGCCAGCAGCCCTTCCGGGCATATCAATCAGCCCCAGCATTTT
cdr3_aa: CASSPSGHINQPQHF

d_call: -
v_call: TRBV20-1
clone_size: -
j_call: TRBJ2-7
cdr3_nt: TGCAGTGCTATGATTGGGGGAGTCTACGAGCAGTACTTC
cdr3_aa: CSAMIGGVYEQYF

d_call: -
v_call: TRBV15
clone_size: -
j_call: TRBJ1-1
cdr3_nt: TGTGCCACCAGCAGAGGGGGTTTTTTCGGGGGCATGAACACTGAAGCTTTCTTT
cdr3_aa: CATSRGGFFGGMNTEAFF

d_call: -
v_call: TRBV4-3
clone_size: few
j_call: TRBJ1-1
cdr3_nt: TGCGCCAGCAGCCAAGATAGACGCAGACCGAACACTGAAGCTTTCTTT
cdr3_aa: CASSQDRRRPNTEAFF

d_call: -
v_call: TRBV5-6
clone_size: -
j_call: TRBJ2-5
cdr3_nt: TGTGCCAGCAGCTTAAGGGGAGGAGAGACCCAGTACTTC
cdr3_aa: CASSLRGGETQYF

d_call: TRBD1
v_call: TRBV6-1
clone_size: -
j_call: TRBJ2-5
cdr3_nt: TGTGCCAGCAGCTTCTACAACACAGGGGGAAGGTACCAAGAGACCCAGTACTTC
cdr3_aa: CASSFYNTGGRYQETQYF

d_call: -
v_call: TRBV20-1
clone_size: -
j_call: TRBJ1-2
cdr3_nt: TGCAGTGCCCCCGGTAGGGGCGACCATGGCTACACCTTC
cdr3_aa: CSAPGRGDHGYTF

d_call: TRBD2
v_call: TRBV2
clone_size: -
j_call: TRBJ2-5
cdr3_nt: TGTGCCAGCAGTGATAGCGGGAGGGCCCGTGAGACCCAGTACTTC
cdr3_aa: CASSDSGRARETQYF

d_call: TRBD1
v_call: TRBV28
clone_size: -
j_call: TRBJ1-1
cdr3_nt: TGTGCCAGCAGTTTCCGACTCAGGAAATCGACAGGGTGGTTGAACACTGAAGCTTTCTTT
cdr3_aa: CASSFRLRKSTGWLNTEAFF

d_call: -
v_call: TRBV20-1
clone_size: few
j_call: TRBJ2-7
cdr3_nt: TGCAGTGCTAGAGTGAGTGTTGCCTACGAGCAGTACTTC
cdr3_aa: CSARVSVAYEQYF

d_call: TRBD1
v_call: TRBV27
clone_size: -
j_call: TRBJ1-1
cdr3_nt: TGTGCCAGCAGATTGAACAGGGGTGACACTGAAGCTTTCTTT
cdr3_aa: CASRLNRGDTEAFF

d_call: -
v_call: TRBV6-1
clone_size: few
j_call: TRBJ1-5
cdr3_nt: TGTGCCAGCAGAGGGACGGAATCACAGCCCCAGCATTTT
cdr3_aa: CASRGTESQPQHF

d_call: -
v_call: TRBV12-5
clone_size: -
j_call: TRBJ1-1
cdr3_nt: TGTGCTAGTGGTTTACGACCGCACACTGAAGCTTTCTTT
cdr3_aa: CASGLRPHTEAFF

d_call: TRBD1
v_call: TRBV2
clone_size: -
j_call: TRBJ1-5
cdr3_nt: TGTGCCAGCAGTGAAGGGGACAGGGGTGGACAGCCCCAGCATTTT
cdr3_aa: CASSEGDRGGQPQHF

d_call: -
v_call: TRBV28
clone_size: once
j_call: TRBJ2-5
cdr3_nt: TGTGCCAGCAGTTTACCGGCAGGAGAGGAGACCCAGTACTTC
cdr3_aa: CASSLPAGEETQYF

d_call: -
v_call: TRBV4-2
clone_size: -
j_call: TRBJ2-7
cdr3_nt: TGTGCCAGCAGCCAAGGAGGGGTATCTGGCTACGAGCAGTACTTC
cdr3_aa: CASSQGGVSGYEQYF

d_call: -
v_call: TRBV7-9
clone_size: -
j_call: TRBJ1-1
cdr3_nt: TGTGCCAGCAGCCCCAATAGGGAAGCTTTCTTT
cdr3_aa: CASSPNREAFF

d_call: TRBD1
v_call: TRBV19
clone_size: few
j_call: TRBJ1-2
cdr3_nt: TGTGCCACCCGGGACAGGGCCTATGGCTACACCTTC
cdr3_aa: CATRDRAYGYTF

d_call: -
v_call: TRBV7-2
clone_size: -
j_call: TRBJ2-2
cdr3_nt: TGTGCCAGCAGCTTAGGGGCTGTGGGGGCCGGCACCGGGGAGCTGTTTTTT
cdr3_aa: CASSLGAVGAGTGELFF

d_call: -
v_call: TRBV20-1
clone_size: -
j_call: TRBJ1-1
cdr3_nt: TGCAGTGCTCAACAACCGGGGAGAGCTTTCTTT
cdr3_aa: CSAQQPGRAFF

d_call: -
v_call: TRBV7-8
clone_size: -
j_call: TRBJ1-2
cdr3_nt: TGTGCCAGCAGCTTAGGGTCTTACTATGGCTACACCTTC
cdr3_aa: CASSLGSYYGYTF

d_call: -
v_call: TRBV6-4
clone_size: -
j_call: TRBJ2-3
cdr3_nt: TGTGCCAGCAGTGATGGGCAGGGACCCACAGATACGCAGTATTTT
cdr3_aa: CASSDGQGPTDTQYF

d_call: -
v_call: TRBV19
clone_size: -
j_call: TRBJ2-3
cdr3_nt: TGTGCCAGTAGTATCTTAGGGCGCACAGATACGCAGTATTTT
cdr3_aa: CASSILGRTDTQYF

d_call: -
v_call: TRBV28
clone_size: -
j_call: TRBJ1-5
cdr3_nt: TGTGCCAGCAAAGAATTGAGCAATCAGCCCCAGCATTTT
cdr3_aa: CASKELSNQPQHF

d_call: -
v_call: TRBV28
clone_size: -
j_call: TRBJ1-5
cdr3_nt: TGTGCCAGCAGCCCACATATGTTCGGCTGGGGCGGGGGCAATCAGCCCCAGCATTTT
cdr3_aa: CASSPHMFGWGGGNQPQHF

d_call: -
v_call: TRBV18
clone_size: -
j_call: TRBJ2-5
cdr3_nt: TGTGCCAGCTCCCTGGCGGCAGGGAGGTCAGAGACCCAGTACTTC
cdr3_aa: CASSLAAGRSETQYF

d_call: TRBD2
v_call: TRBV19
clone_size: -
j_call: TRBJ2-3
cdr3_nt: TGTGCCAGTAGTCCGACTAGCGGGGGAGATACGCAGTATTTT
cdr3_aa: CASSPTSGGDTQYF

d_call: -
v_call: TRBV2
clone_size: once
j_call: TRBJ1-1
cdr3_nt: TGTGCCAGTGCGAGACCGGTGGTCACTGAAGCTTTCTTT
cdr3_aa: CASARPVVTEAFF

d_call: -
v_call: TRBV2
clone_size: few
j_call: TRBJ2-7
cdr3_nt: TGTGCCAGCAATCCCGGTGAGGAGAACTACGAGCAGTACTTC
cdr3_aa: CASNPGEENYEQYF

d_call: TRBD1
v_call: TRBV7-2
clone_size: few
j_call: TRBJ2-7
cdr3_nt: TGTGCCAGCAGCGTACGACAGGGGGCGATGGAGCAGTACTTC
cdr3_aa: CASSVRQGAMEQYF